This T cell receptor (beta chain) came from a study of T cells in Graves' hyperthyroidism and ophthalmopathy (dated by TCRdb to between 2018 and 2020). A note on the overall study: Peripheral blood was collected at initial diagnosis, before any treatment. A discovery cohort of approximately 97 patients, about 44 with Graves' ophthalmopathy and 55 to 65 with stable Graves' hyperthyroidism, was used to find distinguishing TCR V-J signatures. Whether ophthalmopathy could be predicted prospectively was tested in an independent validation cohort made up of fewer than 20 hyperthyroidism patients plus 17 patients who later progressed to ophthalmopathy. For training and testing, the 100 or so patients in the discovery cohort were randomly divided in a 7:3 ratio. Thyroid tissue and blood T-cell repertoires from about six Graves' hyperthyroidism patients were also compared in the study. After sampling, hyperthyroidism patients received methimazole starting at 30 mg daily, and ophthalmopathy patients received high-dose intravenous methylprednisolone. TCR Vbeta CDR3 sequencing of 120 to 150 peripheral blood samples (under 45 ophthalmopathy, 75 hyperthyroidism and approximately 17 progressor patients) is reported in the paper.

The hyperthyroidism patients were between 18 and 65 years old and newly diagnosed, with a disease duration of less than 2 months. Exclusion was applied to patients with uncontrolled infections, other autoimmune diseases, pregnancy or lactation. Diagnoses were based on clinical symptoms, serum thyroxine and TRAb, thyroid ultrasound and orbital computed tomography. Blood from progressor patients was collected at the time of first diagnosis with hyperthyroidism, before any ophthalmopathy symptoms had appeared. Ficoll-Paque density gradient centrifugation was used to isolate PBMCs from approximately 11 ml of fresh peripheral blood. Patients classed as progressors first received a Graves' hyperthyroidism diagnosis and then went on to develop ophthalmopathy during follow-up. Trizol reagent was used to extract total RNA, and RNA quality was then checked on an Agilent 2100 Bioanalyzer. The TCR beta CDR3 regions were amplified from the RNA transcripts. For the first round of RT-PCR on the TCR CDR3, the HTBI primer set was used together with the Qiagen OneStep RT-PCR kit. Libraries were constructed in a second round of multiplex PCR, after which size selection and purification were carried out. The libraries were sequenced on an Illumina HiSeq2000 using paired-end 100 bp reads. From the authors' description of their analysis: SOAPnuke was used to process the raw data, with reads discarded if the reads contained adapters or uncalled bases, had a mean Phred below 15, or lacked an exact constant-primer or identifier match. High-quality paired reads were merged with COPE v1.2.5, and unique nucleotide sequences were defined as clonotypes. Clonotypes were aligned to IMGT TRBV, TRBD and TRBJ reference segments using MiTCR v1.1. Analysis was restricted to V-J combinations with a frequency above 0.0001, which covered over 98% of repertoires. The TCS score was defined as F50 (clonal expansion) divided by E x V (chaos), with BLOSUM62-based TCRdist calculated between CDR3 peptides within each V-J. Welch's t-statistics and random forest reduced 500 to 650 V-J features to 10 to 15, which were used in a naive Bayes classifier (R e1071). TCRdb reworked the public reads: Q25 trimming with fastp, MiXCR clone assembly, productive beta chains retained. Rows merge per CDR3 protein into single entries with the most common DNA and genes. What appears here as the V and J calls and clone size reflects TCRdb's work, not the paper's. This sample has a few hundred thousand distinct CDR3 sequences in its table, and around 16% of those were observed once. Of the sample, 28% is held by the ten largest clones.

Results the study describes overall, beyond this receptor: A 13 V-J signature model separated ophthalmopathy from stable hyperthyroidism, with over 85% sensitivity and 81.08% specificity in cross-validation and 80%/75% in testing. In validation, the model predicted progression to ophthalmopathy with 65% to 71% sensitivity and 72% to 75% specificity, a median of about six months before onset. No statistical method was used to fix the sample size in advance, and group allocation was not hidden from the investigators. Most expanded thyroid clonotypes (frequency above 0.001) were also detected in blood, a finding suggesting that blood repertoires may reflect thyroid immune responses.

V loses 0 bases, J loses 4 bases, and the germline ends lie 10 bases apart. The CDR3 runs 15 amino acids, cysteine and phenylalanine included. CDR3 DNA only is kept here, 45 bases in frame from base 1. CDR1 is given as MDHEN and CDR2 as SYDVKM, both from the germline V gene. This clonotype was detected ten times or more. This clone's antigen is unknown. Base qualities are not provided; no much larger clone lies one nucleotide away. Recombination connected TRBV28 to TRBJ2-1, and the D gene may be TRBD1, 5 bases matching. The source of this sequence is a woman under 30 with Graves' hyperthyroidism that later progressed to Graves' ophthalmopathy. Input material: blood. The DNA sequence follows: TGTGCCAGCAGTTTATGGGGCAGGGAATACAATGAGCAGTTCTTC. Its protein reads: CASSLWGREYNEQFF. This CDR3, with the reference TRBV28 and TRBJ2-1 proteins standing in past its ends, gives the full variable domain DVKVTQSSRYLVKRTGEKVFLECVQDMDHENMFWYRQDPGLGLRLIYFSYDVKMKEKGDIPEGYSVSREKKERFSLILESASTNQTSMYLCASSLWGREYNEQFFGPGTRLTVL.